The 25 T cell receptor beta chains in this list originate from one sample, sequenced in a study of OX40 agonist ivuxolimab in advanced cancers. Method: immunoSEQ multiplex PCR; TCRdb's copy keeps in-frame clones and lacks some. The data contain about 34,000 clones, about nine tenths of them singletons. This sample comprised CD4+ or CD8+ T cells sorted from blood, obtained in a trial of the OX40 agonist ivuxolimab. The receptors were gathered from an adult with an advanced solid tumor such as melanoma, head and neck, liver or kidney cancer.

This rearrangement joins TRBV7-2 to TRBJ1-3, with D unclear. Germline V gene sequence: CDR1 SGHTA, CDR2 FQGNSA. The germline V and J ends were trimmed by 6 bases and 2 bases, with 17 bases remaining between them. This CDR3 region has 16 residues. The CDR3, as DNA: TGTGCCAGCAGACTTAGTGTCGGGGTCACTGGAAACACCATATATTTT. It encodes CASRLSVGVTGNTIYF.

The chain links TRBV15 to TRBJ2-5; D is ambiguous. Germline CDR1 reads LNHNV; CDR2 reads YYDKDF (reference sequence). The CDR3 length is 14 residues. V shed 0 bases and J shed 1 base, with 6 bases lying between them. The CDR3 loop is CATSRDRSQETQYF. As DNA, the CDR3 is TGTGCCACCAGCAGAGATCGTAGCCAAGAGACCCAGTACTTC.

V and J are TRBV19 and TRBJ2-1; 9 bases fit TRBD1. Per the germline V gene, CDR1 is LNHDA and CDR2 is SQIVND (reference sequence). This CDR3 is 15 amino acids long. The J segment lost 6 bases and the V segment lost 2 bases, leaving 5 bases of the junction unmatched. The CDR3 is CASSISLTGGNEQFF. CDR3 coding DNA: TGTGCCAGTAGTATATCCCTGACAGGGGGCAATGAGCAGTTCTTC.

The rearrangement links TRBV19 to TRBJ1-2; D unclear. CDR3 length equals 13 residues. The V and J ends lost 3 bases and 4 bases respectively, with 9 bases between them. Germline V lookup: CDR1 LNHDA, CDR2 SQIVND (reference sequence). CDR3 in amino acids: CASSMGRFYGYTF. CDR3 coding DNA: TGTGCCAGTAGTATGGGTCGGTTCTATGGCTACACCTTC.

A single count supports this clone. The chain combines TRBV18 with TRBJ2-7; 7 nucleotides align to TRBD1. The CDR3 extends over 16 amino acids. Germline V lookup: CDR1 KGHSH, CDR2 LQKENI. The J segment lost 1 base and the V segment lost 4 bases, leaving 10 bases of the junction unmatched. The CDR3 sequence is CASSLNRDSGSYEQYF. The CDR3 DNA is TGTGCCAGCTCACTTAACCGGGACAGCGGATCCTACGAGCAGTACTTC.

This chain links TRBV28 with TRBJ2-5; D remains ambiguous. The CDR3 length is 12 residues. The V and J ends lost 3 bases and 4 bases respectively, with 6 bases between them. CDR1 is MDHEN, CDR2 SYDVKM, per germline. This CDR3 is CASSFNRETQYF. CDR3 in DNA: TGTGCCAGCAGTTTTAATCGAGAGACCCAGTACTTC.

The chain carries TRBV7-9 and TRBJ2-7; D unresolved. CDR3 length: 12 amino acids. V lost 5 bases, J lost 9 bases, and 14 bases lay in between. Germline CDR1 SEHNR, CDR2 FQNEAQ (reference sequence). CDR3 protein: CASSPSGPRQYF. In DNA, the CDR3 is TGTGCCAGCAGCCCCTCCGGACCGCGGCAGTACTTC.

The CDR3 nucleotides are TGCAGTGCTAGAATGAACACTGAAGCTTTCTTT. Translation gives CSARMNTEAFF. V usage is TRBV20-1 and J usage is TRBJ1-1; no firm D call. V gave up 2 bases and J gave up 0 bases, with 1 base separating them. The length of the CDR3 is 11 residues. Germline V gene sequence: CDR1 DFQATT, CDR2 SNEGSKA (reference sequence).

J is TRBJ1-4 and V is TRBV7-2; TRBD1 matches 7 bases. The trim removed 2 bases at V and 10 bases at J, leaving 10 bases unmatched. CDR3 length: 15 residues. Germline CDR1 reads SGHTA; CDR2 reads FQGNSA. CDR3 in amino acids: CASSLQTGEAGKLFF. As DNA, the CDR3 is TGTGCCAGCAGCTTACAAACAGGGGAGGCGGGAAAACTGTTTTTT.

Only one count was recorded for this clone. J is TRBJ1-3 and V is TRBV5-5, with D hard to call. Germline V lookup: CDR1 SGHKS, CDR2 YYEKEE (reference sequence). This CDR3 has 15 amino acids. Trimming took off 0 bases at V and 2 bases at J, with 9 bases between the two ends. The CDR3 region has the DNA TGTGCCAGCAGCTTGGGGTCCAGCCCTGGAAACACCATATATTTT. Its translation: CASSLGSSPGNTIYF.

This clone was counted once. The V gene is TRBV7-3, the J gene TRBJ1-1; D is ambiguous. The germline gives CDR1 SGHTA, CDR2 FQGTGA. The CDR3 contains 13 residues. Deletions cut 5 bases from V and 1 base from J, with 8 bases between. The DNA of the CDR3 is TGTGCCAGCAGCACCGACGGGAACACTGAAGCTTTCTTT. Protein sequence: CASSTDGNTEAFF.

The chain has TRBV4-1 and TRBJ2-2; 11 positions agree with TRBD1. The V gene end was trimmed by 0 bases and the J gene end by 4 bases; junction bases not matched to a gene: 4. The germline V gene has CDR1 MGHRA and CDR2 YSYEKL. This CDR3 has 17 residues. The CDR3 nucleotides are TGCGCCAGCAGCCAAGATTACGGGACAGGGGGCACCGGGGAGCTGTTTTTT. Amino acids: CASSQDYGTGGTGELFF.

The sample holds one count of this clone. The chain employs TRBV19 and TRBJ1-5; D not resolved. Germline-derived CDR1 and CDR2 are LNHDA and SQIVND (reference sequence). V was trimmed by 1 base and J by 5 bases, leaving 12 bases between them. The CDR3 runs 15 residues. The CDR3 bases are TGTGCCAGTAGTATAGGTTACATTACGGATCAGCCCCAGCATTTT. Translation: CASSIGYITDQPQHF.

The chain uses TRBV28 and TRBJ1-5; no definite D call. Looked up from germline, CDR1 is MDHEN and CDR2 is SYDVKM. The CDR3 is made up of 13 amino acids. The ends were cut back, 5 bases at V and 0 bases at J, with 5 bases in the middle. The CDR3 coding sequence is TGTGCCAGCAGTAGGGATAGCAATCAGCCCCAGCATTTT. It specifies CASSRDSNQPQHF. Variable domain in full (rest from reference TRBV28 and TRBJ1-5): DVKVTQSSRYLVKRTGEKVFLECVQDMDHENMFWYRQDPGLGLRLIYFSYDVKMKEKGDIPEGYSVSREKKERFSLILESASTNQTSMYLCASSRDSNQPQHFGDGTRLSIL.

This sequence joins TRBV15 and TRBJ1-6; D ambiguous. V shed 1 base and J shed 8 bases, with 9 bases lying between them. Germline loops: CDR1 LNHNV, CDR2 YYDKDF (reference sequence). The CDR3 length is 14 residues. The CDR3 protein is CATSRAGRDSPLHF. As DNA, the CDR3 is TGTGCCACCAGCAGAGCTGGAAGGGATTCACCCCTCCACTTT.

The chain combines TRBV2 with TRBJ1-6; D perhaps matches TRBD1 (5 bases). The germline V gene encodes CDR1 SNHLY and CDR2 FYNNEI. The CDR3 is made up of 15 amino acids. Trimming stripped 6 bases from V and 7 bases from J, with 16 bases between. The CDR3 DNA is TGTGCCAGCAGATCCGAACGGGGGTTCAATTCACCCCTCCACTTT. This translates into CASRSERGFNSPLHF.

The chain links TRBV5-5 to TRBJ1-6; D is undetermined. The V end was cut by 3 bases, the J end by 6 bases, with 10 bases between. The CDR3 totals 14 residues. Germline CDR1 SGHKS, CDR2 YYEKEE (reference sequence). For the CDR3, the DNA is TGTGCCAGCAGCTCCCGGGATCGTAATTCACCCCTCCACTTT. It codes for CASSSRDRNSPLHF.

The genes are TRBV7-9 and TRBJ2-5; D unresolved. V dropped 0 bases and J dropped 1 base, with 0 bases sitting between them. CDR3 length: 12 residues. CDR1 is SEHNR and CDR2 is FQNEAQ in the germline V gene (reference sequence). The CDR3 DNA reads as TGTGCCAGCAGCTTAGCCCAAGAGACCCAGTACTTC. Translation: CASSLAQETQYF. Full variable domain (remainder filled in from reference TRBV7-9 and TRBJ2-5): DTGVSQNPRHKITKRGQNVTFRCDPISEHNRLYWYRQTLGQGPEFLTYFQNEAQLEKSRLLSDRFSAERPKGSFSTLEIQRTEQGDSAMYLCASSLAQETQYFGPGTRLLVL.

CDR3: CASSSGGRTYNEQFF. As DNA, the CDR3 is TGTGCCAGCAGCTCGGGAGGGCGCACCTACAATGAGCAGTTCTTC. The chain links TRBV7-8 to TRBJ2-1; 8 nucleotides match TRBD2. V was clipped by 4 bases and J by 2 bases; unmatched bases: 4. There are 15 residues in the CDR3. Germline V gene sequence: CDR1 SGHVS, CDR2 FQNEAQ.

This clone showed up just a few times. CDR3 coding DNA: TGCGCCAGCAGACCTGACAGGGAAATTGAAGCTTTCTTT. Protein sequence: CASRPDREIEAFF. This chain joins TRBV5-1 and TRBJ1-1, with 7 bases matching TRBD1. Germline trimming cut 5 bases from V and 7 bases from J; bases unmatched to any gene: 8. Germline CDR1 is SGHRS and CDR2 is YFSETQ. CDR3 length: 13 residues.

This clone was seen just once. The chain is built from TRBV27 and TRBJ2-3; D is ambiguous. Trimming left V 6 bases short and J 3 bases short, with 10 bases between. The CDR3 consists of 13 residues. The germline V gene encodes CDR1 MNHEY and CDR2 SMNVEV (reference sequence). In DNA, the CDR3 is TGTGCCAGCAGGGGATATGATACAGATACGCAGTATTTT. It is translated as CASRGYDTDTQYF.

The genes are TRBV19 and TRBJ2-1, with unresolved D. The CDR3 covers 15 residues. Germline lookup yields CDR1 LNHDA and CDR2 SQIVND (reference sequence). The V end lost 0 bases, the J end lost 2 bases, and 8 bases lay between the germline ends. CDR3 nucleotide sequence: TGTGCCAGTAGTATAGACAGGTATACCTACAATGAGCAGTTCTTC. It encodes CASSIDRYTYNEQFF. Full variable domain (missing parts from reference TRBV19 and TRBJ2-1): DGGITQSPKYLFRKEGQNVTLSCEQNLNHDAMYWYRQDPGQGLRLIYYSQIVNDFQKGDIAEGYSVSREKKESFPLTVTSAQKNPTAFYLCASSIDRYTYNEQFFGPGTRLTVL.

About this clone itself: Relative to the germline gene, one junction end is altered; a read error may explain this. The gene calls are TRBV5-1 and TRBJ2-1, with 11 bases fitting TRBD2. The CDR3 runs to 16 residues. The germline V gene encodes CDR1 SGHRS and CDR2 YFSETQ. In nucleotides, the CDR3 is TGCGCCAGCACCTTGGAAGGGACTAGCGGATACAATGAGCAGTTCTTC. Protein sequence: CASTLEGTSGYNEQFF.

This clone occurred once. V gene TRBV2 combines with J gene TRBJ1-6; 9 bases are shared with TRBD1. Germline CDR1 is SNHLY and CDR2 is FYNNEI. V lost 6 bases, J lost 10 bases, and 7 bases stayed unmatched. This CDR3 is 14 amino acids long. CDR3 loop: CASSQQGARSPLHF. The CDR3 region has the DNA TGTGCCAGCAGCCAACAGGGGGCAAGGTCACCCCTCCACTTT.

The rearrangement joins TRBV30 to TRBJ1-3, with D possibly being TRBD1 (6 bases). The V end was cut by 5 bases, the J end by 4 bases, with 18 bases between. The CDR3 totals 15 residues. Germline values: CDR1 GTSNPN, CDR2 SVGIG (reference sequence). The CDR3 DNA reads TGTGCCTGGGCCAGGTTGGGGGCGTCGGGAAACACCATATATTTT. Its translation is CAWARLGASGNTIYF.